What follows are 21 T cell receptor beta chains derived from one specimen sequenced in a study of beta chain features in type 1 diabetes. Study observations and caveats: Researchers report that Type 1 diabetes patients had moderately but significantly shorter TCRB CDR3s across all four CD4+ subsets.

Isolated RNA was reverse transcribed in full, so expressed TCRB transcripts were sequenced. The table came from immunoSEQ multiplex PCR; TCRdb's copy has only in-frame clones and leaves some out. Of about 340,000 clones in the sample, 9.3% were seen once. Their recognized antigens are unknown. The specimen sequenced was central memory CD4+ T cells from blood. These receptors were obtained from a man younger than 40 with type 1 diabetes.

This clone was seen ten or more times. The V and J genes are TRBV10-3 and TRBJ1-2; 9 bases match TRBD1. With 4 bases clipped from V and 6 bases from J, the junction kept 9 bases outside the gene matches. Germline V gene data show CDR1 as ENHRY and CDR2 as SYGVKD. This CDR3 region has 15 residues. The CDR3 sequence: CAISVDRGLKNGYTF. The CDR3 DNA sequence: TGTGCCATCAGTGTGGACAGGGGTTTAAAGAATGGCTACACCTTC.

The chain is built from TRBV5-1 and TRBJ1-2, with 7 bases fitting TRBD1. The CDR3 sequence is 14 residues long. The V segment lost 4 bases and the J segment 4 bases; nucleotides outside the gene matches: 7. Germline V gives CDR1 SGHRS, CDR2 YFSETQ. The CDR3 loop reads CASSPDGDSYGYTF. CDR3 bases: TGCGCCAGCAGCCCCGACGGGGACAGCTATGGCTACACCTTC.

This clone turned up a few times. The J gene is TRBJ2-3, the V gene TRBV30; D unclear. V was cut by 0 bases and J by 1 base, with 11 bases left in between. The CDR3 length is 15 residues. From germline, CDR1 is GTSNPN and CDR2 SVGIG (reference sequence). The DNA for the CDR3 is TGTGCCTGGAGTGTACGGGTAGGTGGCACAGATACGCAGTATTTT. It codes for CAWSVRVGGTDTQYF.

The sample holds a few counts of this clone. The rearrangement links TRBV7-8 to TRBJ2-1; 11 nucleotides align to TRBD1. CDR1 and CDR2 from the germline V gene are SGHVS and FQNEAQ. This CDR3 comprises 16 residues. Trimming took 6 bases from V and 8 from J; bases not matched to a gene: 12. Here the CDR3 reads CASRRNAGQGADEQFF. The CDR3 nucleotides read TGTGCCAGCAGGCGAAATGCTGGACAGGGGGCCGATGAGCAGTTCTTC.

V gene TRBV7-9 combines with J gene TRBJ1-4, with 8 bases fitting TRBD1. The CDR3 is 14 amino acids. The germline gives CDR1 SEHNR, CDR2 FQNEAQ (reference sequence). Trimming at V came to 5 bases and at J to 4 bases, leaving 3 bases not matched to a gene. For the CDR3, the DNA is TGTGCCAGCAGCCCTGGACAGGGTAATGAAAAACTGTTTTTT. This translates into CASSPGQGNEKLFF.

The chain couples TRBV5-6 to TRBJ2-3; D possibly corresponds to TRBD2 (5 bases). This CDR3 spans 17 amino acids. CDR1 and CDR2 from the germline V gene are SGHDT and YYEEEE. Trimming pared 0 bases from V and 4 bases from J, leaving 18 bases between. The CDR3 is CASSLGGRPSGPDTQYF. In nucleotides, the CDR3 is TGTGCCAGCAGCTTGGGCGGACGGCCAAGCGGTCCAGATACGCAGTATTTT. Complete variable domain (other parts from reference TRBV5-6 and TRBJ2-3): DAGVTQSPTHLIKTRGQQVTLRCSPKSGHDTVSWYQQALGQGPQFIFQYYEEEERQRGNFPDRFSGHQFPNYSSELNVNALLLGDSALYLCASSLGGRPSGPDTQYFGPGTRLTVL.

This clone showed up many times. This chain links TRBV18 with TRBJ2-4; no clear D. Deletions cut 6 bases from V and 3 bases from J, with 9 bases between. The CDR3 sequence is 13 residues long. CDR1 and CDR2 (germline): KGHSH, LQKENI. In DNA form, the CDR3 reads TGTGCCAGCTCGCCCAACCTCAAAAACATTCAGTACTTC. Translating gives CASSPNLKNIQYF.

The sample holds a few counts of this clone. The V and J genes are TRBV27 and TRBJ2-2; D is uncertain. Germline-derived CDR1 and CDR2 are MNHEY and SMNVEV (reference sequence). The CDR3 covers 14 residues. Between the trimmed V and J ends, which lost 3 bases and 5 bases, there was a span of 10 bases. CDR3 nucleotide sequence: TGTGCCAGCAGTTTGCAAGGGCGAACCGGGGAGCTGTTTTTT. Residues: CASSLQGRTGELFF.

The chain couples TRBV4-2 to TRBJ2-6; D ambiguous. Germline CDR1 reads LGHNA; CDR2 reads YNFKEQ. The V end was cut by 5 bases, the J end by 1 base, with 9 bases between. CDR3 length: 15 amino acids. DNA of the CDR3: TGTGCCAGCAGCTTGGATGGGTCTGGGGCCAACGTCCTGACTTTC. It encodes CASSLDGSGANVLTF.

The sample holds a few counts of this clone. V is TRBV11-3 and J is TRBJ2-5, with TRBD2 identical over 16 bases. The CDR3 has 16 residues. With 5 bases clipped from V and 3 bases from J, the junction kept 3 bases outside the gene matches. Per the germline V gene, CDR1 is SGHNT and CDR2 is YENEEA. The CDR3 sequence: CASSAGLAGGEETQYF. CDR3 in DNA: TGTGCCAGCAGCGCGGGACTAGCGGGGGGGGAAGAGACCCAGTACTTC.

The chain has TRBV14 and TRBJ2-1; no clear D. CDR3 length equals 17 residues. With 1 base removed from V and 8 bases from J, the gap between germline ends came to 21 bases. Germline V gives CDR1 SGHDN, CDR2 FVKESK. The CDR3 DNA is TGTGCCAGCAGCCAAGTTTCCCCAGGCGCCCTTTTCGATGAGCAGTTCTTC. Its protein product is CASSQVSPGALFDEQFF.

This clone was counted only a few times. The chain employs TRBV6-6 and TRBJ2-7; 7 bases are shared with TRBD1. The V gene end was trimmed by 3 bases and the J gene end by 1 base; junction bases not matched to a gene: 3. The CDR3 extends over 14 amino acids. The V gene's germline CDR1 is MNHNY and CDR2 SVGAGI (reference sequence). In nucleotides, the CDR3 is TGTGCCAGCAGTTATTTGGGACAGTCCTACGAGCAGTACTTC. This gives the protein CASSYLGQSYEQYF.

This clone was recorded a few times. The same CDR3 can be traced to other DNA sequences in this sample. The chain links TRBV5-6 to TRBJ2-7; D unclear. From germline, CDR1 is SGHDT and CDR2 YYEEEE. The V end lost 2 bases, the J end lost 7 bases, and 7 bases lay between the germline ends. The CDR3 covers 11 residues. This CDR3 reads CASSFREEQYF. The DNA of the CDR3 is TGTGCCAGCAGCTTCAGAGAGGAGCAGTACTTC.

The V and J genes are TRBV29-1 and TRBJ1-1; the D gene is possibly TRBD1 (6 bases). From germline, CDR1 is SQVTM and CDR2 ANQGSEA. V lost 7 bases and J lost 1, with 10 bases in between. The CDR3 contains 12 residues. The CDR3 is CSAGTTNTEAFF. CDR3 DNA: TGCAGCGCCGGGACAACGAACACTGAAGCTTTCTTT.

This chain links TRBV6-5 with TRBJ1-2; D is ambiguous. CDR1 is MNHEY, CDR2 SVGAGI, per germline. The CDR3 extends over 15 amino acids. Trimming pared 0 bases from V and 8 bases from J, leaving 16 bases between. Written as DNA, the CDR3 is TGTGCCAGCAGTTACTCGAGACCCACTGGAACGGGCTACACCTTC. Its translation: CASSYSRPTGTGYTF.

This clone was recorded a few times. CDR3 coding DNA: TGTGCCAGCAGCGTAGCCCCGGGGGGGACAGATACGCAGTATTTT. Encoded protein: CASSVAPGGTDTQYF. This rearrangement joins TRBV9 to TRBJ2-3; 8 nucleotides match TRBD2. This CDR3 comprises 15 residues. The V segment lost 0 bases and the J segment 3 bases; nucleotides outside the gene matches: 3. From germline, CDR1 is SGDLS and CDR2 YYNGEE.

This rearrangement joins TRBV5-1 to TRBJ1-6; TRBD1 matches 9 bases. The trim removed 0 bases at V and 2 bases at J, leaving 3 bases unmatched. CDR3 length: 17 amino acids. Germline assignment: CDR1 SGHRS and CDR2 YFSETQ. The chain's CDR3 is CASSLAGTGPYNSPLHF. CDR3 DNA sequence: TGCGCCAGCAGCTTGGCCGGGACAGGGCCCTATAATTCACCCCTCCACTTT.

This sequence joins TRBV29-1 and TRBJ1-4; no reliable D call. Looked up from germline, CDR1 is SQVTM and CDR2 is ANQGSEA. V was clipped by 7 bases and J by 5 bases, with 11 bases between them. The CDR3 runs to 12 residues. The CDR3 sequence: CSALGRNEKLFF. The CDR3 region has the DNA TGCAGCGCCTTGGGTCGAAATGAAAAACTGTTTTTT. Full variable domain (rest looked up from reference TRBV29-1 and TRBJ1-4): SAVISQKPSRDICQRGTSLTIQCQVDSQVTMMFWYRQQPGQSLTLIATANQGSEATYESGFVIDKFPISRPNLTFSTLTVSNMSPEDSSIYLCSALGRNEKLFFGSGTQLSVL.

In its sample, this clone was seen a few times. The chain joins TRBV28 to TRBJ1-2, with D tentatively TRBD1 (5 bases). Germline V gene sequence: CDR1 MDHEN, CDR2 SYDVKM. The CDR3 loop spans 17 amino acids. Trimming shortened V by 6 bases and J by 2 bases, and 22 bases separated the two germline ends. Here the CDR3 reads CASRPQQLGRPNYGYTF. In DNA, the CDR3 is TGTGCCAGCAGGCCTCAACAGCTGGGGCGACCCAACTATGGCTACACCTTC.

CDR3 nucleotide sequence: TGTGCCAGCAGCCACCGCCTAGCGGGGGCTAGCACGCGGGGGACAGATACGCAGTATTTT. This encodes CASSHRLAGASTRGTDTQYF. This chain joins TRBV9 and TRBJ2-3, with TRBD2 identical over 10 bases. The CDR3 totals 20 residues. V shed 4 bases and J 3 bases; nucleotides not matched to a gene: 20. Germline loops: CDR1 SGDLS, CDR2 YYNGEE.

This clone was counted between two and nine times. The gene calls are TRBV2 and TRBJ2-5; D perhaps matches TRBD2 (5 bases). Germline CDR1 is SNHLY and CDR2 is FYNNEI. With 6 bases removed from V and 5 bases from J, the gap between germline ends came to 19 bases. The CDR3 has 15 residues. CDR3 residues: CASSPDAGYGETQYF. In DNA, the CDR3 is TGTGCCAGCAGCCCAGACGCGGGCTACGGGGAGACCCAGTACTTC.